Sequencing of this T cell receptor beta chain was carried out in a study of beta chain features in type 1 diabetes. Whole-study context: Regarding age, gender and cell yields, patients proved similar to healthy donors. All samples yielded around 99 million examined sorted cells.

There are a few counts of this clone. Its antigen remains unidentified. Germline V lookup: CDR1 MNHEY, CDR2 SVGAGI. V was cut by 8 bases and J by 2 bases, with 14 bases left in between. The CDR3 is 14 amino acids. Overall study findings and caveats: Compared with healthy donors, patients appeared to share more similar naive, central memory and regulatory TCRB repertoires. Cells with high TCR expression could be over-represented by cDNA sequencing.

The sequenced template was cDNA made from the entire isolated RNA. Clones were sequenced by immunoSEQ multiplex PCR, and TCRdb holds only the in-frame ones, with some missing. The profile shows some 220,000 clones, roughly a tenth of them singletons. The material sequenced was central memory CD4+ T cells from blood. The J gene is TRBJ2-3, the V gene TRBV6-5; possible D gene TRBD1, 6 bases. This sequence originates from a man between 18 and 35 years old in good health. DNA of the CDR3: TGTGCCAGCGCCTTAACAGGGAACACAGATACGCAGTATTTT. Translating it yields CASALTGNTDTQYF.